This T cell receptor (beta chain) was profiled in a study of blood T cells in healthy people across ages. Study summary: With template switching, about one barcoded beta molecule was captured per two T cells.

The CDR3 consists of 15 residues. CDR1 is MDHEN and CDR2 is SYDVKM in the germline V gene. V was shortened by 3 bases and J by 5 bases, with 14 bases between the two germline ends. A second 7 to 11 cycle PCR used barcoded and J-beta primers. Every cDNA molecule carried a tag from a template-switch adaptor bearing 12 random nucleotides. In TCRdb, the 5' RACE reads were re-called with MiXCR into one record per CDR3 protein. The sample lists about 1 million distinct CDR3 sequences; 40% to 45% were seen once. The sequence was collected from a woman aged 55 to 70 in good health. The rearrangement links TRBV28 to TRBJ2-1, with D perhaps matching TRBD1 or TRBD2 (6 bases each). Sequencing was carried out using blood. In nucleotides, the CDR3 is TGTGCCAGCAGTTTGGGAGGAGGGGGGCACAATGAGCAGTTCTTC. This translates into CASSLGGGGHNEQFF.